The 13 T cell receptor beta chains listed next were all sequenced from one sample in a study of CD8 T cells in ankylosing spondylitis. The study's findings and limits: Typical of ankylosing spondylitis blood, it appeared, was a TCR beta motif of several highly homologous variants.

The antigens for these receptors are not known. Each CDR3 protein is one row after TCRdb ran MiXCR on the 5' RACE reads. The sample includes around 490,000 distinct CDR3 sequences, under 5.5% of them seen just once. The source material was blood, either unsorted or a sorted T cell fraction (not recorded which). The receptor source for this set is a male donor with ankylosing spondylitis.

This clonotype was observed many times. The genes are TRBV5-1 and TRBJ2-5; TRBD1 aligns across 10 bases. The CDR3 length is 15 residues. From germline, CDR1 is SGHRS and CDR2 YFSETQ. V shed 4 bases and J 5 bases; nucleotides not matched to a gene: 8. The CDR3 region has the DNA TGCGCCAGCAGCCAGGGACAGGGGTTTGGGGAGACCCAGTACTTC. It encodes CASSQGQGFGETQYF.

In its sample, this clonotype was seen many times. The chain carries TRBV7-8 and TRBJ1-5; no clear D. This CDR3 is built from 15 residues. CDR1 and CDR2 from the germline V gene are SGHVS and FQNEAQ. Trimming stripped 1 base from V and 5 bases from J, with 12 bases between. The CDR3 here is CASSLGMRSDQPQHF. The CDR3 DNA is TGTGCCAGCAGCTTAGGTATGAGAAGTGATCAGCCCCAGCATTTT.

This clonotype has ten or more counts. The rearrangement joins TRBV3-1 to TRBJ2-1; 8 nucleotides align to TRBD1. V lost 6 bases, J lost 7 bases, and 11 bases stayed unmatched. Looked up from germline, CDR1 is LGHDT and CDR2 is YNNKEL (reference sequence). The CDR3 runs to 15 residues. CDR3 protein: CASRHLGTGTNEQFF. The CDR3 DNA follows: TGTGCCAGCAGACATCTCGGGACAGGTACGAATGAGCAGTTCTTC.

This clonotype came up many times. The CDR3 nucleotides read TGCGCCAGCAGCTTGGCCACCGGACAGGACGGCTACACCTTC. Its protein product is CASSLATGQDGYTF. The chain links TRBV5-1 to TRBJ1-2; the match to TRBD1 covers 7 bases. The CDR3 spans 14 residues. J was trimmed by 8 bases and V by 0 bases; bases with no gene match: 7. Germline V lookup: CDR1 SGHRS, CDR2 YFSETQ.

This clonotype appeared many times. The gene calls are TRBV7-2 and TRBJ2-3, with 8 nucleotides matching TRBD1. The CDR3 is made up of 13 amino acids. With 5 bases clipped from V and 8 bases from J, the junction kept 6 bases outside the gene matches. Germline CDR1 SGHTA, CDR2 FQGNSA. CDR3 bases: TGTGCCAGCAGCCTCGGACAGGGAGTTACGCAGTATTTT. This codes for CASSLGQGVTQYF.

This clonotype appeared many times. J is TRBJ2-3 and V is TRBV9; no reliable D call. The CDR3 sequence is 12 residues long. V was trimmed by 1 base and J by 5 bases, leaving 5 bases between them. Germline values: CDR1 SGDLS, CDR2 YYNGEE. CDR3 residues: CASSVKGDTQYF. The CDR3, as DNA: TGTGCCAGCAGCGTAAAGGGAGATACGCAGTATTTT. Variable domain in full (rest from reference TRBV9 and TRBJ2-3): DSGVTQTPKHLITATGQRVTLRCSPRSGDLSVYWYQQSLDQGLQFLIQYYNGEERAKGNILERFSAQQFPDLHSELNLSSLELGDSALYFCASSVKGDTQYFGPGTRLTVL.

This clonotype was picked up many times. The chain recombines TRBV11-1 with TRBJ2-7; possibly TRBD1 for D (5 bases). The CDR3 extends over 14 amino acids. V was cut by 5 bases and J by 3 bases, with 14 bases left in between. Germline CDR1 reads SGHAT; CDR2 reads FQDESV (reference sequence). This CDR3 is CASSRLDRYYEQYF. DNA of the CDR3: TGTGCCAGCAGCCGCCTTGACAGATACTACGAGCAGTACTTC.

This clonotype was seen many times. The CDR3 bases are TGTGCCAGCAGCTCCATCGGACAGGGGAGGACTGAAGCTTTCTTT. It yields the protein CASSSIGQGRTEAFF. This chain links TRBV7-9 with TRBJ1-1; 9 positions agree with TRBD1. CDR3 length: 15 amino acids. Germline values: CDR1 SEHNR, CDR2 FQNEAQ (reference sequence). The ends lost 4 bases at V and 5 bases at J; junction bases unmatched: 8. Looking up the rest from reference TRBV7-9 and TRBJ1-1 gives the full variable domain: DTGVSQNPRHKITKRGQNVTFRCDPISEHNRLYWYRQTLGQGPEFLTYFQNEAQLEKSRLLSDRFSAERPKGSFSTLEIQRTEQGDSAMYLCASSSIGQGRTEAFFGQGTRLTVV.

This clonotype came up many times. The V gene is TRBV29-1, the J gene TRBJ2-1; 7 nucleotides line up with TRBD2. Germline V gene sequence: CDR1 SQVTM, CDR2 ANQGSEA. J gave up 4 bases and V 4 bases, and 7 bases lay outside the gene matches. There are 14 residues in the CDR3. CDR3 sequence (DNA): TGCAGCGTTGGGTCTAGCGGTGCTTACAATGAGCAGTTCTTC. Translated: CSVGSSGAYNEQFF.

There are many counts of this clonotype. The V gene is TRBV5-1, the J gene TRBJ2-7; D may be TRBD2 (7 bases). Germline V lookup: CDR1 SGHRS, CDR2 YFSETQ. Trimming took off 4 bases at V and 6 bases at J, with 17 bases between the two ends. The CDR3 is 14 residues long. In DNA form, the CDR3 reads TGCGCCAGCAGCGATCGAGGGGGGGGCAGCGAGCAGTACTTC. The encoded protein is CASSDRGGGSEQYF.

Ten or more counts support this clonotype. The V gene is TRBV5-1, the J gene TRBJ2-3, with TRBD2 matching 7 bases. This CDR3 spans 16 amino acids. The germline gives CDR1 SGHRS, CDR2 YFSETQ. J lost 4 bases, V lost 0 bases, and 8 bases had no gene match. The CDR3 DNA reads as TGCGCCAGCAGCTTGGCGGCTAGCGGAGGATCAGATACGCAGTATTTT. Residues: CASSLAASGGSDTQYF.

In this sample, this clonotype turned up many times. Here the CDR3 DNA reads TGCGCCAGCAGCTCCCTACAGGGTTTATCTGGAAACACCATATATTTT. It is translated as CASSSLQGLSGNTIYF. V gene TRBV5-1 combines with J gene TRBJ1-3; D is possibly TRBD1 (6 bases). The CDR3 runs 16 residues. The germline CDR1 and CDR2 sequences are SGHRS and YFSETQ. The V end was cut by 3 bases, the J end by 1 base, with 14 bases between.

This clonotype came up a few times. J is TRBJ2-7 and V is TRBV28, with D perhaps being TRBD1 or TRBD2 (5 bases each). Between the trimmed V and J ends, which lost 3 bases and 0 bases, there was a span of 9 bases. Germline V gives CDR1 MDHEN, CDR2 SYDVKM. There are 14 residues in the CDR3. The CDR3 DNA sequence: TGTGCCAGCAGTTTTATGGGGGACTCCTACGAGCAGTACTTC. Its protein product is CASSFMGDSYEQYF.